The text below deals with one TCR beta chain. The antigen remains undetermined. The data are from a study of PD-L1 blockade in urothelial cancer. In the study overall: As for prior chemotherapy regimens, patients had received 0 to 3. Blood was tested 3 weeks (second dose) and 6 weeks into treatment. Whole-study results and caveats: Those with durable benefit had larger increases in tumor-associated blood clones at 3 weeks.

TCR analog templates of synthetic origin were spiked into each PCR. Sequencing used immunoSEQ multiplex PCR; TCRdb keeps in-frame clones, though not all of them. In the table there are under 120,000 clones, around 85% of which are singletons. The sample in question was PBMCs, obtained around atezolizumab (anti-PD-L1) treatment. This TCR was sampled from a man in his forties or fifties with urothelial cancer.

CDR3 DNA: TGTGCCAGTTCCGACAGGGGACTAAATGAGCAGTTCTTC. Its protein is CASSDRGLNEQFF. This rearrangement joins TRBV19 to TRBJ2-1; a possible D gene is TRBD1 (8 bases). This CDR3 spans 13 amino acids. Looked up from germline, CDR1 is LNHDA and CDR2 is SQIVND (reference sequence). V was shortened by 8 bases and J by 7 bases, with 15 bases between the two germline ends.